The T cell receptor (beta chain) described here comes from a study of cytomegalovirus exposure and HLA in healthy donors. J was trimmed by 5 bases and V by 3 bases; bases with no gene match: 6. Germline V gene sequence: CDR1 SGHVS, CDR2 FNYEAQ. The CDR3 contains 16 residues. Nominal health characterized the donors when sampled, though unrecorded immune exposures were likely. The PCR ran on 60 Vbeta and 13 Jbeta primers. Method: immunoSEQ multiplex PCR; TCRdb's copy keeps in-frame clones and lacks some. The data show about 150,000 clones, with around four fifths seen just once and around 2% held by the top ten.

The chain joins TRBV7-6 to TRBJ2-5; 13 nucleotides match TRBD2. The source material was PBMCs. This receptor was obtained from a man aged 18-30 years in good health and CMV-seronegative. This CDR3 reads CASSFWTSGSGETQYF. In nucleotides, the CDR3 is TGTGCCAGCAGCTTCTGGACTAGCGGGAGCGGGGAGACCCAGTACTTC.